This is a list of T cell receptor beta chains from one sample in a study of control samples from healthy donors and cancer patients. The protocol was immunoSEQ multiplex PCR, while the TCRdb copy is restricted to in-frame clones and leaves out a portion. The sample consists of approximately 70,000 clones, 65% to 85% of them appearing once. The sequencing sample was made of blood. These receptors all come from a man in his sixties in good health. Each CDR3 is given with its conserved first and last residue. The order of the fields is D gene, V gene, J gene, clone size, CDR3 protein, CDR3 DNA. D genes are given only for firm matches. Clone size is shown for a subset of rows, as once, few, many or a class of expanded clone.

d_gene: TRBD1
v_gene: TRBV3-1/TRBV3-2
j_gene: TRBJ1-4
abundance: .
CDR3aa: CASSQFGTGREKLFF
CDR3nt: TGTGCCAGCAGCCAATTCGGGACAGGGAGGGAAAAACTGTTTTTT

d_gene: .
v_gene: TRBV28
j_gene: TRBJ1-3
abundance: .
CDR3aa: CASSLNRRAGNTIYF
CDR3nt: TGTGCCAGCAGTCTAAACAGGAGAGCTGGAAACACCATATATTTT

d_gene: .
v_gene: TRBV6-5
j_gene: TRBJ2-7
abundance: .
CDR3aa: CASSRRGALFEQYF
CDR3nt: TGTGCCAGCAGTAGACGGGGGGCCCTATTCGAGCAGTACTTC

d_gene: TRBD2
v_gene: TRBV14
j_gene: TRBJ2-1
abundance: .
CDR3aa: CASSPTSVWGEQFF
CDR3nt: TGTGCCAGCAGCCCGACTAGCGTTTGGGGTGAGCAGTTCTTC

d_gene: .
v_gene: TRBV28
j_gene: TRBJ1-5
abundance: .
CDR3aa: CASSPPDSRPQHF
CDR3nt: TGTGCCAGCAGCCCACCCGACAGCCGGCCCCAGCATTTT

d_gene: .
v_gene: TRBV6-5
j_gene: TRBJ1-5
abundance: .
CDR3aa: CASSRGPGSNQPQHF
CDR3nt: TGTGCCAGCAGTCGCGGCCCGGGTAGCAATCAGCCCCAGCATTTT

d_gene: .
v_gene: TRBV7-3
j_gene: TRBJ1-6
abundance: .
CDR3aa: CASSFDTNNSPLHF
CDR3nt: TGTGCCAGCAGCTTTGATACCAATAATTCACCCCTCCACTTT

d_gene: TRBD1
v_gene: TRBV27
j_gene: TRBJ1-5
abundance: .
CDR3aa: CASSRWDREGNQPQHF
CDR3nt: TGTGCCAGCAGTCGATGGGACAGGGAAGGGAATCAGCCCCAGCATTTT

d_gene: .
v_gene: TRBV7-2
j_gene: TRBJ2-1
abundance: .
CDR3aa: CASSLAVSSYNEQFF
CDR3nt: TGTGCCAGCAGCTTAGCTGTTAGCTCCTACAATGAGCAGTTCTTC

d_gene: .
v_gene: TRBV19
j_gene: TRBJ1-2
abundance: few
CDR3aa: CASDPGRGLSNYGYTF
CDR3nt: TGTGCCAGTGACCCGGGCCGAGGACTTTCTAACTATGGCTACACCTTC

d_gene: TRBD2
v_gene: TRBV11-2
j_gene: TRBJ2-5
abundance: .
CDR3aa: CASSLDGRAKAQYF
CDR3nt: TGTGCCAGCAGCTTAGACGGGAGGGCAAAGGCCCAGTACTTC

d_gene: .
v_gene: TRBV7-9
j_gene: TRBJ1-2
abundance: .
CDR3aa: CASSLRFTALNYGYTF
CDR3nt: TGTGCCAGCAGCTTAAGGTTCACAGCTCTTAACTATGGCTACACCTTC